The rows below give T cell receptor beta chains drawn from one sample of a study of CD8 T cells in Susac syndrome. TCRdb reanalysed the immunoSEQ multiplex PCR reads using MiXCR and keeps one entry per CDR3 protein. Here the sample spans about 150,000 distinct CDR3 sequences, approximately 95% being singletons. The sample taken for sequencing was CD8+ T cells from PBMCs. The origin of the receptors is a human donor with Susac syndrome. The CDR3 runs from the conserved cysteine through the conserved F or W. The D gene is left open where the match is weak. Clone size, where shown, is once, few, many, or a class for clones that have expanded.

v_call	clone_size	d_call	j_call	cdr3_aa	cdr3_nt
TRBV7-2	.	.	TRBJ2-5	CASSFRRGLKTQYF	TGTGCCAGCAGCTTCCGTCGTGGCTTGAAGACCCAGTACTTC
TRBV12-3/TRBV12-4	.	.	TRBJ2-7	CASSFGSEQYF	TGTGCCAGCAGTTTTGGGTCCGAGCAGTACTTC
TRBV7-2	.	TRBD2	TRBJ2-3	CASSSVGLADYTDTQYF	TGTGCCAGCAGCTCCGTTGGGCTAGCGGATTACACAGATACGCAGTATTTT
TRBV29-1	once	.	TRBJ2-7	CSVIPGTYEQYF	TGCAGCGTTATACCGGGCACCTACGAGCAGTACTTC
TRBV7-6	.	.	TRBJ2-3	CASSPLATSISTDTQYF	TGTGCCAGCAGCCCACTGGCTACATCTATTTCTACAGATACGCAGTATTTT
TRBV27	.	.	TRBJ2-2	CASSPRAYTGELFF	TGTGCCAGCAGTCCCAGGGCTTACACCGGGGAGCTGTTTTTT
TRBV12-3/TRBV12-4	.	.	TRBJ1-2	CASSREISYGYTF	TGTGCCAGCAGTCGGGAGATTTCCTATGGCTACACCTTC
TRBV4-1	.	.	TRBJ2-7	CASSQTTELTSISYEQYF	TGCGCCAGCAGCCAGACTACGGAGCTAACTAGTATCTCCTACGAGCAGTACTTC
TRBV12-3/TRBV12-4	.	.	TRBJ2-1	CASGYRVGNEQFF	TGTGCCAGCGGGTACAGGGTAGGGAATGAGCAGTTCTTC
TRBV24-1	.	.	TRBJ2-7	CATSDARGGSYEQYF	TGTGCCACCAGTGATGCCAGGGGGGGGTCCTACGAGCAGTACTTC
TRBV15	.	TRBD1	TRBJ1-4	CATSRGDSYEKLFF	TGTGCCACCAGCAGAGGGGACAGCTATGAAAAACTGTTTTTT
TRBV12-3/TRBV12-4	.	TRBD1	TRBJ1-2	CASRGTGTYGYTF	TGTGCCAGCAGGGGGACAGGAACCTATGGCTACACCTTC
TRBV2	.	.	TRBJ2-7	CASHLTQSYEQYF	TGTGCCAGCCATTTGACACAGTCCTACGAGCAGTACTTC
TRBV2	.	.	TRBJ1-5	CASRGVRTWPQHF	TGTGCCAGCAGGGGGGTCCGGACATGGCCCCAGCATTTT
TRBV20-1	.	TRBD2	TRBJ2-7	CSARDVAGATSYEQYF	TGCAGTGCTAGAGATGTGGCGGGAGCTACCTCCTACGAGCAGTACTTC
TRBV28	.	.	TRBJ2-7	CASTRQASYEQYF	TGTGCCAGCACTAGACAGGCCTCCTACGAGCAGTACTTC
TRBV4-1	.	TRBD1	TRBJ1-2	CASSQLPGQGAYGYTF	TGCGCCAGCAGCCAGCTTCCGGGACAGGGGGCATATGGCTACACCTTC
TRBV6-6	.	.	TRBJ1-5	CASFGLGDQPQHF	TGTGCCAGCTTTGGACTCGGCGATCAGCCCCAGCATTTT
TRBV9	.	.	TRBJ1-2	CASSGSFGLGGHTF	TGTGCCAGCAGCGGATCTTTTGGCTTGGGTGGCCACACCTTC
TRBV4-1	.	.	TRBJ1-2	CASSQRVGGADGYTF	TGCGCCAGCAGCCAAAGGGTGGGGGGCGCGGATGGCTACACCTTC
TRBV12-3/TRBV12-4	once	.	TRBJ2-7	CASSFGMGSYEQYF	TGTGCCAGCAGTTTCGGGATGGGATCCTACGAGCAGTACTTC
TRBV4-1	.	.	TRBJ2-7	CASSQDPGAYEQYF	TGCGCCAGCAGCCAAGATCCCGGCGCCTACGAGCAGTACTTC
TRBV19	.	.	TRBJ2-2	CASSISGTGELFF	TGTGCCAGTAGTATATCGGGCACCGGGGAGCTGTTTTTT
TRBV28	.	TRBD2	TRBJ2-5	CASMTLAANQETQYF	TGTGCCAGCATGACTCTAGCGGCCAACCAAGAGACCCAGTACTTC
TRBV18	.	TRBD2	TRBJ2-3	CASSPIREGTDTQYF	TGTGCCAGCTCACCCATCCGGGAGGGCACAGATACGCAGTATTTT
TRBV7-2	.	.	TRBJ1-5	CASSLRAQDDNQPQHF	TGTGCCAGCAGCTTAAGAGCCCAGGACGACAATCAGCCCCAGCATTTT
TRBV29-1	.	TRBD1	TRBJ1-2	CSVNGQGSGYTF	TGCAGCGTCAATGGACAGGGCAGTGGCTACACCTTC
TRBV12-3/TRBV12-4	once	.	TRBJ2-7	CASSTRVEQYF	TGTGCCAGCAGCACCCGGGTCGAGCAGTACTTC
TRBV11-3	.	.	TRBJ1-1	CASSHSGPEAFF	TGTGCCAGCAGCCATTCAGGGCCTGAAGCTTTCTTT
TRBV3-1	.	TRBD2	TRBJ2-3	CASSQDPSGSPEAQYF	TGTGCCAGCAGCCAAGATCCTAGCGGGAGCCCCGAGGCGCAGTATTTT
TRBV5-1	.	.	TRBJ1-1	CASSLRAGNTEAFF	TGCGCCAGCAGCTTGCGGGCAGGGAACACTGAAGCTTTCTTT
TRBV29-1	once	.	TRBJ1-1	CSAYGDPFLGAFF	TGCAGCGCGTATGGGGACCCCTTTCTCGGGGCTTTCTTT
TRBV4-2	once	.	TRBJ2-7	CASSQESGDPYEQYF	TGTGCCAGCAGCCAAGAATCGGGAGATCCCTACGAGCAGTACTTC
TRBV6-5	.	.	TRBJ2-3	CASSYSMDSSSTDTQYF	TGTGCCAGCAGTTACTCGATGGACAGCTCTAGCACAGATACGCAGTATTTT
TRBV4-1	.	.	TRBJ2-1	CASSQDLAGLYNEQFF	TGCGCCAGCAGCCAAGATTTGGCAGGGCTCTACAATGAGCAGTTCTTC
TRBV27	.	.	TRBJ1-5	CASSWGGVNQPQHF	TGTGCCAGCAGTTGGGGGGGGGTCAATCAGCCCCAGCATTTT
TRBV29-1	.	.	TRBJ2-7	CSVGGSQGTPPYEQYF	TGCAGCGTTGGGGGGTCCCAAGGGACGCCTCCCTACGAGCAGTACTTC
TRBV7-8	.	.	TRBJ1-2	CASSLILGGSPGYGYTF	TGTGCCAGCAGCTTAATCTTGGGGGGCTCCCCAGGGTATGGCTACACCTTC
TRBV4-1	once	.	TRBJ2-1	CASSRLAAEGNEQFF	TGCGCCAGCAGTCGCTTAGCGGCCGAGGGGAATGAGCAGTTCTTC
TRBV2	once	TRBD1	TRBJ1-2	CANLRGTANYGYTF	TGTGCCAACCTCCGGGGGACAGCCAACTATGGCTACACCTTC
TRBV2	.	.	TRBJ2-7	CASKGNLEGVLSPYEQYF	TGTGCCAGCAAAGGCAATTTGGAAGGAGTGCTTAGTCCCTACGAGCAGTACTTC
TRBV13	.	.	TRBJ1-1	CASSSRTTEAFF	TGTGCCAGCAGCTCCCGGACAACTGAAGCTTTCTTT
TRBV4-1	.	TRBD1	TRBJ2-1	CASSKIPGQGNNEQFF	TGCGCCAGCAGCAAAATTCCGGGACAGGGGAACAATGAGCAGTTCTTC
TRBV3-1	.	.	TRBJ2-1	CASSPPAAYNEQFF	TGTGCCAGCAGCCCACCGGCGGCCTACAATGAGCAGTTCTTC
TRBV27	.	TRBD2	TRBJ2-1	CASSNPGLAGGGEQFF	TGTGCCAGCAGTAACCCGGGGCTAGCGGGAGGGGGTGAGCAGTTCTTC
TRBV6-6	.	.	TRBJ2-7	CASSPPQGPSSYEQYF	TGTGCCAGCAGCCCCCCCCAGGGTCCCAGCTCCTACGAGCAGTACTTC
TRBV11-3	.	TRBD2	TRBJ2-1	CASSLALMAGDYNEQFF	TGTGCCAGCAGCTTAGCTCTTATGGCGGGAGACTACAATGAGCAGTTCTTC
TRBV5-1	once	.	TRBJ1-2	CASSDGWGYTF	TGCGCCAGCAGCGACGGTTGGGGCTACACCTTC